This T cell receptor beta chain was sequenced in a study of radiotherapy plus CTLA-4 blockade in lung cancer. Trimming pared 8 bases from V and 5 bases from J, leaving 13 bases between. Germline lookup yields CDR1 MDHEN and CDR2 SYDVKM. The CDR3 extends over 13 amino acids. Ipilimumab-mediated CTLA-4 blockade plus focal radiation was given to patients having chemo-refractory metastatic non-small-cell lung cancer. Data came from immunoSEQ multiplex PCR; TCRdb stores just in-frame clones and leaves some out. The sample gives about 19,000 clones, more than 70% of which show up once; 20% to 25% is in the top ten.

The origin of this receptor is a human donor with non-small cell lung cancer whose response to radiotherapy plus ipilimumab could not be evaluated. Sample: peripheral blood, taken from a patient treated with radiotherapy plus ipilimumab. The genes are TRBV28 and TRBJ1-5, with D uncertain. CDR3 sequence (DNA): TGTGCCAGCCCCCGTGAGGTCCATCAGCCCCAGCATTTT. Encoded protein: CASPREVHQPQHF.